The 30 T cell receptor beta chains below all came from one sample that was sequenced in a study of OX40 agonist ivuxolimab in advanced cancers. The data were produced by immunoSEQ multiplex PCR, yet TCRdb's version contains in-frame clones alone and is incomplete. This sample carries around 68,000 clones, about nine tenths of them seen once, and the ten largest clones take 0.38%. This sample comprised CD4+ or CD8+ T cells sorted from blood, obtained in a trial of the OX40 agonist ivuxolimab. The receptors derive from an adult with an advanced solid tumor such as melanoma, head and neck, liver or kidney cancer.

This clone occurred a few times. The CDR3 nucleotides read TGTGCCTGGAGCACAGGGGCGAATAATTCACCCCTCCACTTT. This translates into CAWSTGANNSPLHF. The chain links TRBV30 to TRBJ1-6; TRBD1 matches at 7 bases. This CDR3 region has 14 residues. V was clipped by 3 bases and J by 5 bases; unmatched bases: 4. CDR1 is GTSNPN, CDR2 SVGIG, per germline (reference sequence).

In this sample, this clone turned up a few times. The chain's CDR3 is CASSEGVRSPLHF. CDR3 in DNA: TGTGCCAGCAGTGAAGGGGTTCGCTCACCCCTCCACTTT. This chain connects TRBV6-1 to TRBJ1-6; no reliable D call. Trimming took off 1 base at V and 10 bases at J, with 8 bases between the two ends. This CDR3 region has 13 residues. Germline-derived CDR1 and CDR2 are MNHNS and SASEGT.

The J gene is TRBJ2-7, the V gene TRBV2; D gene ambiguous. Germline CDR1 reads SNHLY; CDR2 reads FYNNEI. V was clipped by 6 bases and J by 1 base, with 4 bases between them. The length of the CDR3 is 11 residues. This chain's CDR3 is CASRGSYEQYF. DNA for the CDR3: TGTGCCAGCAGGGGGTCCTACGAGCAGTACTTC. Supplemented by reference TRBV2 and TRBJ2-7, the full variable domain reads EPEVTQTPSHQVTQMGQEVILRCVPISNHLYFYWYRQILGQKVEFLVSFYNNEISEKSEIFDDQFSVERPDGSNFTLKIRSTKLEDSAMYFCASRGSYEQYFGPGTRLTVT.

The V gene is TRBV7-3, the J gene TRBJ2-3; 7 nucleotides align to TRBD2. Trimming took 5 bases from V and 3 from J; bases not matched to a gene: 8. The CDR3 consists of 15 residues. Germline V gives CDR1 SGHTA, CDR2 FQGTGA. The CDR3 here is CASSPQLAQTDTQYF. Here the CDR3 DNA reads TGTGCCAGCAGCCCCCAACTAGCGCAAACAGATACGCAGTATTTT.

The rearrangement links TRBV7-9 to TRBJ2-7; 8 positions match TRBD1. J gave up 0 bases and V 3 bases, and 1 base lay outside the gene matches. The germline CDR1 and CDR2 sequences are SEHNR and FQNEAQ (reference sequence). CDR3 length: 14 residues. The chain's CDR3 is CASSFTGGSYEQYF. In DNA form, the CDR3 reads TGTGCCAGCAGCTTCACAGGGGGCTCCTACGAGCAGTACTTC.

The chain recombines TRBV7-8 with TRBJ2-7; D is possibly TRBD2 (5 bases). V lost 4 bases to trimming and J lost 6 bases, with 13 bases between them. There are 13 residues in the CDR3. The germline V gene encodes CDR1 SGHVS and CDR2 FQNEAQ. The CDR3 DNA is TGTGCCAGCAGCTCCCAAAACGGGGTCGAGCAGTACTTC. It codes for CASSSQNGVEQYF.

The chain is built from TRBV6-5 and TRBJ2-5, with 7 bases aligning to TRBD2. This CDR3 spans 13 amino acids. CDR1 and CDR2 from the germline V gene are MNHEY and SVGAGI. J gave up 5 bases and V 4 bases, and 4 bases lay outside the gene matches. Here the CDR3 DNA reads TGTGCCAGCAGTTTTGGACTAGTCGAGACCCAGTACTTC. This sequence encodes CASSFGLVETQYF.

The chain employs TRBV4-2 and TRBJ2-2; D perhaps matches TRBD1 (6 bases). V was trimmed by 3 bases and J by 3 bases, leaving 11 bases between them. The CDR3 is made up of 15 amino acids. Per the germline V gene, CDR1 is LGHNA and CDR2 is YNFKEQ. The CDR3 spells CASSQDTGHTGELFF. CDR3 nucleotides: TGTGCCAGCAGCCAGGATACAGGGCACACCGGGGAGCTGTTTTTT.

The chain couples TRBV6-4 to TRBJ2-1, with 9 nucleotides matching TRBD2. The V and J ends lost 2 bases and 4 bases, in that order; junction bases with no gene match: 3. Germline CDR1 is MRHNA and CDR2 is SNTAGT. This CDR3 is 15 amino acids long. CDR3 nucleotide sequence: TGTGCCAGCAGTGACCTAGCGGGGTCGTACAATGAGCAGTTCTTC. Protein sequence: CASSDLAGSYNEQFF.

The chain uses TRBV7-9 and TRBJ2-3; TRBD1 matches at 9 bases. The CDR3 has 15 residues. Trimming cost V 4 bases and J 12 bases; bases outside gene matches: 14. Germline CDR1 reads SEHNR; CDR2 reads FQNEAQ (reference sequence). CDR3 coding DNA: TGTGCCAGCAGCTCCGTCCCGGGACAGGGATTTACTCAGTATTTT. Translated: CASSSVPGQGFTQYF. Full variable domain (rest looked up from reference TRBV7-9 and TRBJ2-3): DTGVSQNPRHKITKRGQNVTFRCDPISEHNRLYWYRQTLGQGPEFLTYFQNEAQLEKSRLLSDRFSAERPKGSFSTLEIQRTEQGDSAMYLCASSSVPGQGFTQYFGPGTRLTVL.

The chain links TRBV7-9 to TRBJ2-2; no firm D call. This CDR3 spans 14 amino acids. V lost 5 bases, J lost 6 bases, and 13 bases lay in between. CDR1 and CDR2 from the germline V gene are SEHNR and FQNEAQ (reference sequence). CDR3: CASSLLVTAGELFF. For the CDR3, the DNA is TGTGCCAGCAGCCTACTCGTTACGGCCGGGGAGCTGTTTTTT.

CDR3 DNA: TGTGCCAGCAGACGGACGGCGAGCTCCTACGAGCAGTACTTC. Its protein product is CASRRTASSYEQYF. The gene calls are TRBV6-5 and TRBJ2-7, with D hard to call. The CDR3 loop spans 14 amino acids. The V and J ends lost 6 bases and 0 bases respectively, with 12 bases between them. Germline-derived CDR1 and CDR2 are MNHEY and SVGAGI.

The rearrangement links TRBV5-1 to TRBJ2-3; the match to TRBD1 covers 7 bases. The germline gives CDR1 SGHRS, CDR2 YFSETQ. V was clipped by 3 bases and J by 1 base; unmatched bases: 11. This CDR3 is 17 amino acids long. Here the CDR3 DNA reads TGCGCCAGCAGCTGGACAGGACAACCCGGTGGCACAGATACGCAGTATTTT. Translating gives CASSWTGQPGGTDTQYF.

This sequence joins TRBV28 and TRBJ1-5; a possible D gene is TRBD1 (5 bases). V was shortened by 4 bases and J by 6 bases, with 16 bases between the two germline ends. There are 15 residues in the CDR3. CDR1 is MDHEN, CDR2 SYDVKM, per germline. CDR3 protein: CASSSIGREGQPQHF. The CDR3 DNA reads TGTGCCAGCAGTTCGATCGGCAGGGAGGGTCAGCCCCAGCATTTT.

Note on this clone: At one boundary the junction diverges from the germline segment, which might be a read error. The genes are TRBV30 and TRBJ1-3; unclear D gene. This CDR3 contains 12 residues. Germline-derived CDR1 and CDR2 are GTSNPN and SVGIG (reference sequence). CDR3 coding DNA: TGTGCCTGGAGTGTAGGAACAGCCGGAAACCATTTT. It encodes CAWSVGTAGNHF.

This sequence joins TRBV19 and TRBJ2-2; TRBD1 might be the D (5 bases). Trimming cost V 5 bases and J 3 bases, with 16 bases left between them. Germline lookup yields CDR1 LNHDA and CDR2 SQIVND (reference sequence). The CDR3 consists of 16 residues. CDR3 loop: CASSQGSKSHTGELFF. The CDR3 DNA is TGTGCCAGTAGTCAGGGATCGAAGAGCCACACCGGGGAGCTGTTTTTT. The variable domain in full, completed from reference TRBV19 and TRBJ2-2, reads DGGITQSPKYLFRKEGQNVTLSCEQNLNHDAMYWYRQDPGQGLRLIYYSQIVNDFQKGDIAEGYSVSREKKESFPLTVTSAQKNPTAFYLCASSQGSKSHTGELFFGEGSRLTVL.

The chain recombines TRBV6-5 with TRBJ1-2; TRBD1 matches 8 bases. The CDR3 extends over 12 amino acids. Germline V gene data show CDR1 as MNHEY and CDR2 as SVGAGI. V dropped 6 bases and J dropped 4; count of bases not matched to a gene: 1. The CDR3 coding sequence is TGTGCCAGCAGGGGGACAGGCTATGGCTACACCTTC. This gives the protein CASRGTGYGYTF.

The chain joins TRBV9 to TRBJ1-5, with a weak D call TRBD1 (5 bases). Trimming pared 0 bases from V and 7 bases from J, leaving 14 bases between. The CDR3 length is 15 residues. Germline CDR1 SGDLS, CDR2 YYNGEE. CDR3 protein: CASSVDGRREQPQHF. In nucleotides, the CDR3 is TGTGCCAGCAGCGTAGATGGGCGCAGGGAGCAGCCCCAGCATTTT. Filled out from reference TRBV9 and TRBJ1-5, the complete variable domain reads DSGVTQTPKHLITATGQRVTLRCSPRSGDLSVYWYQQSLDQGLQFLIQYYNGEERAKGNILERFSAQQFPDLHSELNLSSLELGDSALYFCASSVDGRREQPQHFGDGTRLSIL.

The chain combines TRBV6-6 with TRBJ1-1; TRBD1 agrees at 12 bases. CDR1 and CDR2 from the germline V gene are MNHNY and SVGAGI (reference sequence). With V trimmed by 4 bases and J by 6 bases, 9 bases remained unmatched. The CDR3 is 16 residues long. The CDR3 sequence is CASSFGPGQGAAEAFF. CDR3 DNA: TGTGCCAGCAGTTTCGGACCGGGACAGGGGGCCGCTGAAGCTTTCTTT.

V is TRBV30 and J is TRBJ2-3, with D tentatively TRBD1 (5 bases). The CDR3 sequence is 16 residues long. Germline-derived CDR1 and CDR2 are GTSNPN and SVGIG (reference sequence). The V end was cut by 4 bases, the J end by 2 bases, with 19 bases between. CDR3 amino acids: CAWTRGGPLLTDTQYF. CDR3 nucleotide sequence: TGTGCCTGGACTAGGGGTGGCCCACTACTCACAGATACGCAGTATTTT.

V usage is TRBV19 and J usage is TRBJ2-3; D is possibly TRBD2 (6 bases). V was trimmed by 3 bases and J by 5 bases, leaving 12 bases between them. The CDR3 sequence is 14 residues long. The V gene's germline CDR1 is LNHDA and CDR2 SQIVND (reference sequence). The CDR3 DNA is TGTGCCAGTAGTATCCCCCGGGGGAGAGATACGCAGTATTTT. The encoded protein is CASSIPRGRDTQYF. Full variable domain (remainder filled in from reference TRBV19 and TRBJ2-3): DGGITQSPKYLFRKEGQNVTLSCEQNLNHDAMYWYRQDPGQGLRLIYYSQIVNDFQKGDIAEGYSVSREKKESFPLTVTSAQKNPTAFYLCASSIPRGRDTQYFGPGTRLTVL.

The genes are TRBV4-1 and TRBJ2-1; D is uncertain. The V and J ends lost 4 bases and 7 bases respectively, with 11 bases between them. Germline V gene sequence: CDR1 MGHRA, CDR2 YSYEKL. The length of the CDR3 is 13 residues. The CDR3: CASSLQQWNEQFF. The CDR3 nucleotides read TGCGCCAGCAGCCTCCAACAGTGGAATGAGCAGTTCTTC.

V gene TRBV27 combines with J gene TRBJ2-3; no clear D. Trimming took 1 base from V and 1 from J, leaving 9 bases between them. This CDR3 is 15 amino acids long. The V gene's germline CDR1 is MNHEY and CDR2 SMNVEV (reference sequence). The CDR3 region is CASSLLGSRTDTQYF. CDR3 sequence (DNA): TGTGCCAGCAGTTTATTAGGGTCCCGCACAGATACGCAGTATTTT.

The CDR3 sequence: CASSDRGSPQETQYF. For the CDR3, the DNA is TGTGCCAGCAGCGACAGGGGGTCTCCTCAAGAGACCCAGTACTTC. V and J are TRBV6-6 and TRBJ2-5, with 9 bases matching TRBD1. V dropped 6 bases and J dropped 2; count of bases not matched to a gene: 7. Germline V gene sequence: CDR1 MNHNY, CDR2 SVGAGI (reference sequence). CDR3 length equals 15 residues.

V usage is TRBV6-6 and J usage is TRBJ2-1, with a weak D call TRBD1 (6 bases). Germline CDR1 and CDR2: MNHNY and SVGAGI (reference sequence). The CDR3 contains 14 residues. Deletions cut 0 bases from V and 12 bases from J, with 15 bases between. The CDR3 reads CASSYSRSAGAQFF. For the CDR3, the DNA is TGTGCCAGCAGTTACTCGAGGTCCGCAGGGGCGCAGTTCTTC.

The genes are TRBV2 and TRBJ2-3, with D possibly TRBD2 on 5 matching bases. CDR1 is SNHLY and CDR2 is FYNNEI in the germline V gene. The CDR3 is 16 residues long. Between the trimmed V and J ends, which lost 7 bases and 2 bases, there was a span of 19 bases. CDR3 amino acids: CASKPLVGVATDTQYF. The DNA of the CDR3 is TGTGCCAGCAAACCTCTAGTCGGGGTCGCCACAGATACGCAGTATTTT.

There are a few counts of this clone. The V and J genes are TRBV23-1 and TRBJ1-1; no clear D. TRBV23-1 is an open reading frame, and its role is uncertain. V lost 0 bases to trimming and J lost 0 bases, with 8 bases between them. CDR3 length: 15 residues. CDR3 nucleotide sequence: TGCGCCAGCAGTCAATCGGGTAGGATGAACACTGAAGCTTTCTTT. This sequence encodes CASSQSGRMNTEAFF.

The chain joins TRBV14 to TRBJ2-5; D is unresolved. CDR3 length: 17 amino acids. The V end lost 4 bases, the J end lost 7 bases, and 25 bases lay between the germline ends. Germline CDR1 is SGHDN and CDR2 is FVKESK. CDR3 nucleotides: TGTGCCAGCAGCCCAAGGAATGTTGTACCCCGCTTCGGGACCCAGTACTTC. Encoded protein: CASSPRNVVPRFGTQYF.

The rearrangement uses TRBV19 and TRBJ1-1; 8 bases agree with TRBD1. The CDR3 loop spans 17 amino acids. V shed 4 bases, J shed 4 bases, and the junction held 14 bases outside the gene matches. Germline CDR1 is LNHDA and CDR2 is SQIVND (reference sequence). CDR3 region: CASSTLRDRTMTTEAFF. The DNA of the CDR3 is TGTGCCAGTAGTACCCTCCGGGACAGGACCATGACCACTGAAGCTTTCTTT. Full variable domain (outside the CDR3, taken from reference TRBV19 and TRBJ1-1): DGGITQSPKYLFRKEGQNVTLSCEQNLNHDAMYWYRQDPGQGLRLIYYSQIVNDFQKGDIAEGYSVSREKKESFPLTVTSAQKNPTAFYLCASSTLRDRTMTTEAFFGQGTRLTVV.

J is TRBJ1-4 and V is TRBV6-1; no reliable D call. CDR1 is MNHNS, CDR2 SASEGT, per germline. V was shortened by 7 bases and J by 8 bases, with 14 bases between the two germline ends. This CDR3 is 13 amino acids long. CDR3 bases: TGTGCCAGCACGGTCGCAGGCAGGGAAAAACTGTTTTTT. Protein product: CASTVAGREKLFF.